This entry concerns a single T cell receptor beta chain. Its matching antigen is unknown. Only in-frame clones appear in the TCRdb table, and some are missing; sequencing was by immunoSEQ multiplex PCR. The sample holds around 150,000 clones, 94% seen once. Germline-derived CDR1 and CDR2 are KGHDR and SFDVKD. This CDR3 contains 17 residues. V lost 4 bases to trimming and J lost 1 base; unmatched junction nucleotides: 4. The data were taken from a study of T cell responses to AZD1222 COVID-19 vaccine. General study results and limits: Unmutated variant regions reportedly attract nearly half of all spike-specific TCRs. It should be noted that donors were predominantly white British and more often female, and clonal diversity was possibly underestimated.

The sequencing used peripheral blood, collected 28 days after the second AZD1222 dose. The chain couples TRBV24-1 to TRBJ2-1; TRBD2 agrees at 12 bases. The TCR was taken from an adult who received the AZD1222 COVID-19 vaccine. CDR3 residues: CATSERTSGNSYNEQFF. The CDR3 DNA reads TGTGCCACCAGTGAGCGGACTAGCGGGAATTCCTACAATGAGCAGTTCTTC.